Described below is a single T cell receptor beta chain sequence and its context. The authors' processing: Estimates of nucleated cell counts were drawn from the amplification of reference gene primers. TCRdb's table, derived via immunoSEQ multiplex PCR, lists solely in-frame clones and lacks some. The V and J calls and clone size were taken over from that table, and D and trimming were inferred from the DNA. This table has approximately 34,000 clones, roughly 80% appearing once. This entry is derived from a study of blood T cell repertoires in COVID-19. The overall study: Researchers got acute and convalescent COVID-19 samples from the United States, Italy and Spain. T cells, B-cell-depleted T cells, or PBMCs provided the cDNA or gDNA that served as material.

This clonotype was obtained from a woman aged 65 to 85 with acute or convalescent COVID-19. Sequencing was carried out using peripheral blood.

CDR3 in amino acids: CARSPASGTSPHEQYF. The CDR3 nucleotides read TGTGCCAGAAGCCCCGCCTCCGGGACTAGCCCCCACGAGCAGTACTTC. The chain has TRBV5-3 and TRBJ2-7; the match to TRBD2 covers 9 bases. TRBV5-3 is designated an ORF whose function remains uncertain. The CDR3 is made up of 16 amino acids. V trimming: 4 bases; J trimming: 5 bases; junction bases outside the gene matches: 13.